The 28 T cell receptor beta chains below all came from one sample that was sequenced in a study of blood T cell repertoires in COVID-19. The data were produced by immunoSEQ multiplex PCR, yet TCRdb's version contains in-frame clones alone and is incomplete. The sample carries roughly 150,000 clones, 75% to 90% recorded once. Sequenced sample: peripheral blood. These receptors all come from a woman between 65 and 79 years old with acute or convalescent COVID-19.

This chain connects TRBV5-4 to TRBJ2-7; 9 bases line up with TRBD1. CDR3 length: 13 amino acids. V gave up 1 base and J gave up 12 bases; unmatched junction bases: 8. The V gene's germline CDR1 is SGHNT and CDR2 YYREEE (reference sequence). CDR3: CASSLFRTGVWYF. Written as DNA, the CDR3 is TGTGCCAGCAGCTTGTTTCGGACAGGGGTTTGGTACTTC.

The rearrangement uses TRBV2 and TRBJ1-2; D not resolved. Trimming cost V 9 bases and J 2 bases, with 13 bases left between them. From germline, CDR1 is SNHLY and CDR2 FYNNEI. The CDR3 runs 13 residues. CDR3: CARSPRENYGYTF. The CDR3 nucleotides are TGTGCCAGGTCGCCGAGGGAGAACTATGGCTACACCTTC. Supplemented by reference TRBV2 and TRBJ1-2, the full variable domain reads EPEVTQTPSHQVTQMGQEVILRCVPISNHLYFYWYRQILGQKVEFLVSFYNNEISEKSEIFDDQFSVERPDGSNFTLKIRSTKLEDSAMYFCARSPRENYGYTFGSGTRLTVV.

The V and J genes are TRBV10-2 and TRBJ1-1, with D perhaps TRBD1 (6 bases). Trimming took 2 bases from V and 0 from J, leaving 13 bases between them. Germline V CDR1 and CDR2: WSHSY, SAAADI. This CDR3 contains 16 residues. In DNA form, the CDR3 reads TGCGCCAGCAGTGAGGGGCAGGGGTTAATGAACACTGAAGCTTTCTTT. This translates into CASSEGQGLMNTEAFF.

The chain carries TRBV11-2 and TRBJ2-3; 12 bases are a match to TRBD2. The CDR3 totals 19 residues. Germline lookup yields CDR1 SGHAT and CDR2 FQNNGV. The V and J ends lost 7 bases and 4 bases, in that order; junction bases with no gene match: 18. CDR3 sequence: CASTSSGGAAPARADTQYF. CDR3 in DNA: TGTGCCAGCACCTCTAGCGGGGGGGCCGCACCGGCAAGGGCAGATACGCAGTATTTT.

The rearrangement uses TRBV24-1 and TRBJ2-7; the D is unclear. The CDR3 is 14 amino acids. V was trimmed by 3 bases and J by 3 bases, leaving 11 bases between them. The V gene's germline CDR1 is KGHDR and CDR2 SFDVKD. The CDR3 sequence: CATSDHGSLYEQYV. The CDR3 DNA reads TGTGCCACCAGTGATCACGGGTCTCTCTACGAGCAGTACGTC.

The V call is TRBV5-1, the J call TRBJ2-3; D ambiguous. There are 13 residues in the CDR3. The V gene lost 0 bases and the J gene lost 5 bases, with 7 bases spanning the gap. Germline loops: CDR1 SGHRS, CDR2 YFSETQ. CDR3 in DNA: TGCGCCAGCAGCTTGGGACACGTAGATACGCAGTATTTT. Residues: CASSLGHVDTQYF. The variable domain in full, with the rest retrieved from reference TRBV5-1 and TRBJ2-3, is KAGVTQTPRYLIKTRGQQVTLSCSPISGHRSVSWYQQTPGQGLQFLFEYFSETQRNKGNFPGRFSGRQFSNSRSEMNVSTLELGDSALYLCASSLGHVDTQYFGPGTRLTVL.

With regard to this clone: The DNA is left out, because the CDR3 cannot be placed on it with certainty; the CDR3 is given as TCRdb lists it. The chain joins TRBV18 to TRBJ2-2; TRBD2, the D gene given by the table, was not confirmed from the DNA. Germline values: CDR1 KGHSH, CDR2 LQKENI. The CDR3 numbers 13 amino acids, ends counted. CDR3 loop: CASSPRRAGELFF.

This chain links TRBV11-2 with TRBJ2-7; D unclear. The germline V and J ends were trimmed by 1 base and 2 bases, with 6 bases remaining between them. The CDR3 length is 13 residues. CDR1 is SGHAT, CDR2 FQNNGV, per germline. CDR3 bases: TGTGCCAGCAGCTTAGGCCAGACCTACGAGCAGTACTTC. It specifies CASSLGQTYEQYF.

This chain uses TRBV5-1 with TRBJ2-7; a possible D gene is TRBD1 (6 bases). Germline V gives CDR1 SGHRS, CDR2 YFSETQ. CDR3 length equals 13 residues. Trimming stripped 1 base from V and 6 bases from J, with 11 bases between. The CDR3 coding sequence is TGCGCCAGCAGCTTGTGGGGGCAAGGCGAGCAGTACGTC. This encodes CASSLWGQGEQYV.

The rearrangement joins TRBV14 to TRBJ2-1, with 8 bases identical to TRBD1. J lost 6 bases, V lost 5 bases, and 9 bases had no gene match. CDR1 and CDR2 from the germline V gene are SGHDN and FVKESK. The CDR3 extends over 15 amino acids. CDR3 sequence: CASSSDRGSGNEQFF. CDR3 sequence (DNA): TGTGCCAGCAGCTCCGACAGGGGATCAGGCAATGAGCAGTTCTTC. Looking up the rest from reference TRBV14 and TRBJ2-1 gives the full variable domain: EAGVTQFPSHSVIEKGQTVTLRCDPISGHDNLYWYRRVMGKEIKFLLHFVKESKQDESGMPNNRFLAERTGGTYSTLKVQPAELEDSGVYFCASSSDRGSGNEQFFGPGTRLTVL.

This chain joins TRBV2 and TRBJ1-3, with D possibly TRBD1 on 6 matching bases. The CDR3 spans 14 residues. The germline V and J ends were trimmed by 7 bases and 5 bases, with 15 bases remaining between them. Per germline, CDR1 SNHLY and CDR2 FYNNEI. CDR3 nucleotides: TGTGCCAGCACTAAAAACGGGGGGCGAAACACCATATATTTT. This gives the protein CASTKNGGRNTIYF. Drawing the rest from reference TRBV2 and TRBJ1-3, the complete variable domain is EPEVTQTPSHQVTQMGQEVILRCVPISNHLYFYWYRQILGQKVEFLVSFYNNEISEKSEIFDDQFSVERPDGSNFTLKIRSTKLEDSAMYFCASTKNGGRNTIYFGEGSWLTVV.

V gene TRBV28 combines with J gene TRBJ1-5, with 9 bases lining up with TRBD1. Germline CDR1 and CDR2: MDHEN and SYDVKM. V lost 11 bases to trimming and J lost 3 bases; unmatched junction nucleotides: 5. The CDR3 length is 13 residues. The CDR3 bases are TGTGCCGGAGGGACAGGGAACAATCAGCCCCAGCATTTT. It yields the protein CAGGTGNNQPQHF.

The chain joins TRBV29-1 to TRBJ2-7; 7 positions match TRBD1. Germline V gene data show CDR1 as SQVTM and CDR2 as ANQGSEA. Unmatched junction bases numbered 6, after V lost 4 bases and J lost 0 bases. This CDR3 has 14 amino acids. CDR3 residues: CSVVDRRSSYEQYV. The CDR3 coding sequence is TGCAGCGTTGTGGACAGGAGGAGCTCCTACGAGCAGTACGTC.

CDR3 sequence reads: CAWTTDRGLRTTQYF. The CDR3 nucleotides read TGTGCCTGGACTACGGACAGGGGGCTTCGAACTACGCAGTATTTT. The chain uses TRBV30 and TRBJ2-3, with 11 bases lining up with TRBD1. V lost 4 bases and J lost 8; bases outside the gene matches: 11. Germline CDR1 and CDR2: GTSNPN and SVGIG (reference sequence). The CDR3 length is 15 residues.

The gene calls are TRBV19 and TRBJ2-2, with D possibly matching TRBD1 (5 bases). CDR3 length equals 17 residues. The germline CDR1 and CDR2 sequences are LNHDA and SQIVND (reference sequence). Trimming took off 4 bases at V and 0 bases at J, with 15 bases between the two ends. The CDR3, as DNA: TGTGCCAGTAGTAAGACAGAACTAATCTCGAACACCGGGGAGCTGTTTTTT. Its translation is CASSKTELISNTGELFF.

V gene TRBV11-2 combines with J gene TRBJ2-6, with 10 positions matching TRBD1. This CDR3 region has 18 residues. V dropped 3 bases and J dropped 0; count of bases not matched to a gene: 5. Germline loops: CDR1 SGHAT, CDR2 FQNNGV. The CDR3 here is CASSFRDRGISGANVLTF. In DNA form, the CDR3 reads TGTGCCAGCAGCTTCCGGGACAGGGGCATCTCTGGGGCCAACGTCCTGACTTTC. Based on the CDR3 plus reference TRBV11-2 and TRBJ2-6, the full variable domain is EAGVAQSPRYKIIEKRQSVAFWCNPISGHATLYWYQQILGQGPKLLIQFQNNGVVDDSQLPKDRFSAERLKGVDSTLKIQPAKLEDSAVYLCASSFRDRGISGANVLTFGAGSRLTVL.

This chain uses TRBV27 with TRBJ2-3; D is uncertain. The CDR3 spans 13 residues. Per germline, CDR1 MNHEY and CDR2 SMNVEV (reference sequence). Trimming stripped 3 bases from V and 7 bases from J, with 11 bases between. CDR3 region: CASSLSREHTQYF. In DNA form, the CDR3 reads TGTGCCAGCAGTTTGTCTAGAGAGCATACGCAGTATTTT.

The chain uses TRBV19 and TRBJ1-2; 8 bases agree with TRBD1. The CDR3 length is 13 residues. Losses at the gene ends were 6 bases for V and 3 bases for J; bases not matched to a gene: 3. The germline V gene encodes CDR1 LNHDA and CDR2 SQIVND (reference sequence). CDR3 protein: CASSPQGDYGYTF. The CDR3 DNA reads TGTGCCAGTAGCCCACAGGGGGACTATGGCTACACCTTC.

The chain employs TRBV4-3 and TRBJ1-4; 10 bases agree with TRBD1. Trimming cost V 4 bases and J 10 bases; bases outside gene matches: 15. The CDR3 extends over 17 amino acids. CDR1 LGHNA and CDR2 YSLEER come from the germline V gene. The CDR3 loop reads CASSRQPPGTGAPKLFF. The CDR3 nucleotides are TGCGCCAGCAGCCGCCAGCCCCCCGGGACAGGGGCCCCAAAACTGTTTTTT.

The table lists this clone with a few counts. V usage is TRBV27 and J usage is TRBJ1-6, with 9 bases identical to TRBD1. J was trimmed by 14 bases and V by 5 bases; bases with no gene match: 13. CDR1 MNHEY and CDR2 SMNVEV come from the germline V gene (reference sequence). The CDR3 has 15 amino acids. The CDR3 bases are TGTGCCAGCAGTGAATTACAGGGGGCAAGGGTAACCCTCCACTTT. Amino acid sequence: CASSELQGARVTLHF.

The chain combines TRBV2 with TRBJ1-1, with 7 positions matching TRBD1. The V segment lost 3 bases and the J segment 5 bases; nucleotides outside the gene matches: 3. The CDR3 is 13 residues long. Looked up from germline, CDR1 is SNHLY and CDR2 is FYNNEI. CDR3 amino acids: CASSEGRGTEAFF. The CDR3 nucleotides are TGTGCCAGCAGTGAGGGCAGGGGGACTGAAGCTTTCTTT.

The CDR3 reads CASSAGGTVANYGYTF. The CDR3, as DNA: TGCGCCAGCAGCGCGGGAGGGACGGTGGCTAACTATGGCTACACCTTC. The chain carries TRBV5-1 and TRBJ1-2; D is possibly TRBD1 (5 bases). This CDR3 spans 16 amino acids. V lost 4 bases and J 0 bases, leaving 16 bases between the germline ends. Germline CDR1 and CDR2: SGHRS and YFSETQ.

The J gene is TRBJ2-7, the V gene TRBV6-2 or TRBV6-3; perhaps TRBD1 as D (6 bases). Trimming took 6 bases from V and 2 from J, leaving 11 bases between them. The CDR3 is made up of 13 amino acids. The germline V gene has CDR1 MNHEY and CDR2 SVGEGT. CDR3 DNA sequence: TGTGCCAGCAGCCGACAGGAGACCTACGAGCAGTACTTC. It codes for CASSRQETYEQYF.

The table lists this clone with a count of one. The J gene is TRBJ2-5, the V gene TRBV28, with D possibly matching TRBD1 (5 bases). Looked up from germline, CDR1 is MDHEN and CDR2 is SYDVKM. The V end was cut by 5 bases, the J end by 1 base, with 14 bases between. The CDR3 has 15 residues. The CDR3 region is CASSAYRSRQETQYF. The CDR3 region has the DNA TGTGCCAGCAGTGCATACAGGAGCCGCCAAGAGACCCAGTACTTC.

The CDR3 bases are TGTGCCAGCAGTTTACGAGGGCCCCGGGCAGCCCCCTACGAGCAGTACGTC. Its translation: CASSLRGPRAAPYEQYV. This chain connects TRBV27 to TRBJ2-7, with D maybe TRBD2 (5 bases). This CDR3 region has 17 residues. V gave up 2 bases and J gave up 2 bases, with 19 bases separating them. The V gene's germline CDR1 is MNHEY and CDR2 SMNVEV (reference sequence).

The chain employs TRBV6-5 and TRBJ1-3, with D perhaps TRBD1 (6 bases). V was cut by 2 bases and J by 1 base, with 12 bases left in between. The CDR3 covers 16 residues. Germline V gene sequence: CDR1 MNHEY, CDR2 SVGAGI. DNA of the CDR3: TGTGCCAGCAGTTACACATCGACAGGTTCTGGAAACACCATATATTTT. The encoded protein is CASSYTSTGSGNTIYF.

V gene TRBV2 combines with J gene TRBJ2-7; a possible D gene is TRBD2 (5 bases). The ends were cut back, 8 bases at V and 1 base at J, with 18 bases in the middle. The germline CDR1 and CDR2 sequences are SNHLY and FYNNEI. The CDR3 runs to 15 residues. The CDR3 here is CASLGEFGPSYEQYV. CDR3 nucleotide sequence: TGTGCCAGCCTCGGGGAGTTTGGGCCTTCCTACGAGCAGTACGTC.

V is TRBV25-1 and J is TRBJ2-1, with 9 bases lining up with TRBD2. The CDR3 runs to 15 residues. The J segment lost 4 bases and the V segment lost 5 bases, leaving 6 bases of the junction unmatched. The germline V gene has CDR1 MGHDK and CDR2 SYGVNS. CDR3 amino acids: CASSSSGGVYNEQFF. The CDR3 DNA sequence: TGTGCCAGCAGTAGTAGCGGGGGAGTTTACAATGAGCAGTTCTTC.